This is a list of T cell receptor beta chains from one sample in a study of blood T cell repertoires in COVID-19. The table came from immunoSEQ multiplex PCR; TCRdb's copy has only in-frame clones and leaves some out. The sample yields around 160,000 clones, around 81% seen once. Sequenced input: peripheral blood. The receptors here all came from a man in his fifties or sixties with active or convalescent COVID-19. The CDR3 runs from the conserved cysteine through the conserved F or W.

TRBJ2-7 | TRBV28 | CASSPEGRHNYEQYF
TRBJ1-5 | TRBV3-1/TRBV3-2 | CASSSKGASQPQHF
TRBJ1-3 | TRBV7-2 | CASSPGTVGNTIYF
TRBJ1-1 | TRBV18 | CASSPLTGNTEAFF
TRBJ2-3 | TRBV19 | CASSTRLAGDTDTQYF
TRBJ1-4 | TRBV20-1 | CSASSLGAGEKLFF
TRBJ1-4 | TRBV6-5 | CASSPDRGGEKLFF
TRBJ2-1 | TRBV12-3/TRBV12-4 | CASRRNNNEQFF
TRBJ1-2 | TRBV14 | CASSPTAANYGYTF
TRBJ1-3 | TRBV5-8 | CASSSGVLSGNTIYF
TRBJ2-1 | TRBV19 | CASSISGSHVNEQFF
TRBJ1-2 | TRBV6-4 | CASSDSAGYGYTF
TRBJ1-4 | TRBV19 | CASAFRGSTNEKLFF
TRBJ2-1 | TRBV7-9 | CAIEGLPAYNEQFF
TRBJ1-1 | TRBV7-9 | CASSNRGREAFF
TRBJ1-2 | TRBV19 | CASSITQDRGRRGYTF
TRBJ1-2 | TRBV2 | CASSWYRYGYTF
TRBJ2-7 | TRBV28 | CASSVTGTGMSEQYF
TRBJ2-1 | TRBV6-5 | CASMLSGGAREQFF
TRBJ1-2 | TRBV6-1 | CASSDPPETYGYTF
TRBJ2-3 | TRBV14 | CASSQWGGGTDTQYF
TRBJ2-2 | TRBV19 | CASSIAREGANTGELFF
TRBJ2-5 | TRBV29-1 | CSVDGQGKTQYF
TRBJ2-1 | TRBV29-1 | CSVDRLAYNEQFF
TRBJ2-5 | TRBV29-1 | CSFRTASQETQYF
TRBJ2-3 | TRBV18 | CASSPPRSTDTQYF
TRBJ2-3 | TRBV27 | CASSFREWSTDTQYF
TRBJ1-3 | TRBV7-2 | CASSLESSNSGNTIYF
TRBJ2-6 | TRBV15 | CATSSRTGTHSGANVLTF
TRBJ2-3 | TRBV6-4 | CASSDSAATDTQYF
TRBJ2-1 | TRBV6-5 | CASTISGNYNEQFF
TRBJ1-1 | TRBV27 | CASSSLGAYEAFF
TRBJ1-4 | TRBV12-3/TRBV12-4 | CASRGLGNEKLFF
TRBJ2-7 | TRBV7-8 | CASRPVRFGDYVHEQYF
TRBJ2-2 | TRBV2 | CASSVNGGELFF
TRBJ1-5 | TRBV18 | CASSSQGDQPQHF
TRBJ1-1 | TRBV5-1 | CASSGTTGGFNTEAFF
TRBJ1-4 | TRBV5-1 | CASSLGQAQTEKLFF
TRBJ1-2 | TRBV25-1 | CASSWGSVNYGYTF
TRBJ2-7 | TRBV6-1 | CASSEPGQAYEQYF
TRBJ2-3 | TRBV10-3 | CATGGTADTQYF
TRBJ2-1 | TRBV29-1 | CSVDPSGTGSEQFF
TRBJ2-1 | TRBV4-1 | CASSQGFEGNPSYNEQFF
TRBJ1-5 | TRBV15 | CATSGQGKKDSNQPQHF
TRBJ1-3 | TRBV5-1 | CASSRSQGVGGNTIYF
TRBJ1-6 | TRBV10-2 | CASRDRTGDNSPLHF
TRBJ2-1 | TRBV6-5 | CASSYSPQVYNEQFF
TRBJ1-2 | TRBV27 | CASSPGRQAYNYGYTF
TRBJ2-1 | TRBV4-1 | CASSQEDGSSYNEQFF
TRBJ2-1 | TRBV11-2 | CASSLAGANEQFF
TRBJ1-3 | TRBV10-3 | CAISDAGGSGSTIYF
TRBJ1-2 | TRBV7-9 | CASSLSSLGTGIYGYTF
TRBJ1-1 | TRBV6-4 | CASSLTGDTEAFF
TRBJ1-2 | TRBV6-5 | CASSQGTGGIYGYTF